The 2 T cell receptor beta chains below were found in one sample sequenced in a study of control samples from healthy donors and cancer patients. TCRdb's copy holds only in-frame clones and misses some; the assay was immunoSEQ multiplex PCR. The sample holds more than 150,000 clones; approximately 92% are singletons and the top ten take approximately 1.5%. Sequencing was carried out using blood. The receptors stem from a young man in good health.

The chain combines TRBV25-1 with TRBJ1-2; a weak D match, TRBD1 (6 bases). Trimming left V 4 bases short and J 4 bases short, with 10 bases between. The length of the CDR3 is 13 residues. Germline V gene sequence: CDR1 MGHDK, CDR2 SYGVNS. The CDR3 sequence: CASSGGAGYGYTF. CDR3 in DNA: TGTGCCAGCAGTGGGGGGGCAGGCTATGGCTACACCTTC.

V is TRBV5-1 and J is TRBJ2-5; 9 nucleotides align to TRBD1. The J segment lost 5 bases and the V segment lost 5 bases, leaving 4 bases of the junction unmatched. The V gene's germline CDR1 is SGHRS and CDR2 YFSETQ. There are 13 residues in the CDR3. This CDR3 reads CASSRQGEETQYF. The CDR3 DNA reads TGCGCCAGCAGTAGACAGGGGGAGGAGACCCAGTACTTC.